Reported below is one T cell receptor beta chain. This clonotype was picked up a small number of times. Its binding antigen is unknown. No base quality values were provided; no much bigger clone lies one nucleotide off. TCR cDNA was made using 5'RACE template switching, a step that added a universal primer site and unique molecular identifiers. Priming of cDNA synthesis was performed from both the TCR alpha and TCR beta constant segments. Library amplification involved two PCR steps, and the second step added sample barcodes and sequencing adapters. Sequencing of libraries was performed on Illumina HiSeq 2500 (2x100 bp) or NovaSeq (2x150 bp). For the original study's pipeline: Demultiplexing of reads and collapsing into UMI consensus sequences were performed with MIGEC, and V(D)J alignment was carried out with MiXCR. Using edgeR on replicate PBMC samples, clonotypes were called vaccine-responding if FDR was below 0.01 and the log2 fold change was above 5 up to day 15. CD4 or CD8 identity was assigned to each bulk clonotype according to whether the clonotype was present at higher abundance in the sequenced CD4 repertoire or the sequenced CD8 repertoire. Using fastp trimming at Q25 and MiXCR clonotype assembly, TCRdb reanalyzed the public sequencing data and kept in-frame beta chains. Every distinct CDR3 protein forms one entry, paired with its most common genes and DNA. The V and J calls here are based on TCRdb, not the publication. A total of approximately 610,000 distinct CDR3 sequences appear in this sample, around 16% of them only once. 17% of the sample is held by the ten biggest clonotypes.

The label giving this sample's treatment or condition can be read as: live attenuated yellow fever vaccine strain. At each blood-draw timepoint, two biological replicates of bulk PBMCs were obtained. PBMCs were isolated from peripheral blood using a standard Ficoll-Paque protocol. RNA was extracted with TriZol from bulk PBMCs, CD4 and CD8 fractions, and dextramer-positive and dextramer-negative fractions. The data were obtained in a study of T cells after yellow fever vaccination (dated by TCRdb to 2018 to 2020). With respect to the entire study: Libraries from fractions with low cell numbers were prepared with the SMART-Seq v4 Ultra Low Input RNA kit. The cohort comprised two healthy male donors, one aged 18 to 30 and one aged 30 to 40 years. Bulk TCR alpha and beta repertoires were sequenced longitudinally to track T-cell clones before and after primary and booster YFV17D yellow fever vaccination. Bulk PBMC replicates and cell subsets were isolated from blood drawn at multiple timepoints before and after both primary and secondary immunization. What the authors observed across the whole study: After the booster, most clones that had expanded after primary vaccination were detected again (approximately 95% of CD4 and around 88% of CD8), suggesting broad maintenance of memory. The secondary T-cell response was found to be weaker but faster than the primary response, with a peak reached on day 5 rather than on day 15. Computational filtering was required because FACS-sorted repertoires could contain abundant contaminating clonotypes from the bulk population. A small fraction of clonotypes appeared in both the CD4 and CD8 compartments, likely as a result of convergent recombination. Because the study included only a couple of donors, the extent to which the findings can be generalized is limited.

The germline V gene (reference sequence) provides CDR1 SGHAT and CDR2 FQDESV. The cysteine opens and the phenylalanine closes a CDR3 of 17 amino acids. Only the CDR3 DNA is retained, 51 bases long and in frame from the first base. Ends trimmed: V by 5 bases, J by 0 bases; bases unmatched to a gene: 7. The sequencing used PBMCs, collected about 5 days after the first yellow fever vaccination. In this chain, TRBV11-1 is recombined with TRBJ2-6; the central 7 bases match TRBD2. The clonotype originates from a man in his late teens or twenties who received the YFV17D yellow fever vaccine. CDR3 loop: CASSQSGASSGANVLTF. The nucleotide sequence is TGTGCCAGCAGCCAAAGCGGGGCAAGCTCTGGGGCCAACGTCCTGACTTTC.